This T cell receptor beta chain was identified in a study of Ad26.COV2.S vaccination and SARS-CoV-2 variants (dated by TCRdb to about 2021). Looking at the study overall: Donors in the vaccine arm were drawn from COV1001, a multicentre, randomized, double-blind, placebo-controlled phase I-IIa trial testing Ad26.COV2.S in healthy adults. Dosing of Ad26.COV2.S was intramuscular, at either 5x10^10 or 1x10^11 viral particles, delivered as one shot or as two shots spaced 56 days apart. TCRbeta repertoire sequencing was used to assess the specificity and breadth of SARS-CoV-2-reactive T cell receptors after Ad26.COV2.S vaccination. A total of some 30 samples were included in the TCR-sequenced set, comprising roughly 19 Ad26.COV2.S vaccine recipients, 5 placebo recipients and 8 SARS-CoV-2 convalescent individuals. Participants in the trial were split at random into five groups of five each, receiving low-dose or high-dose Ad26.COV2.S once or twice, or else placebo on both occasions. Investigators remained blinded to trial group allocation during experiments and outcome assessment. General findings and caveats noted by the study authors: Substantial breadth of spike-specific CD8+ and CD4+ T cell responses was reported after vaccination. Comparing responses between vaccine doses or regimens was not something the study was powered to do. According to the authors, total T cell responses may have been underestimated by the TCR breadth and depth analyses. Comparable non-spike TCR breadth was observed between vaccine and placebo recipients, consistent with only spike being contained in the vaccine. Higher spike-specific TCR breadth was observed in Ad26.COV2.S recipients than in placebo recipients (P = 0.0014).

On this clone itself: Its target antigen remains unknown. Base quality data are lacking; no much larger clone is found one base away.

This specimen's treatment or condition label, per the study, means: some 20 received Ad26.COV2.S at low or high dose, single or two shots; about 5 received placebo; per-sample allocation not given. Repertoires of vaccine and placebo recipients were sequenced from samples taken on day 63 after the first injection. Between 29 July and 7 August 2020, Cohort 1b enrolled about two dozen adults aged 18-55 years at one site in Boston, USA. Ad26.COV2.S consisted of a replication-incompetent adenovirus type 26 vector by which a prefusion-stabilized SARS-CoV-2 spike protein from the original Wuhan strain was expressed. The immunoSEQ Assay was used to sequence TCRbeta CDR3 regions. After extraction, genomic DNA underwent amplification by bias-controlled multiplex PCR, followed by high-throughput sequencing. From the authors' description of their analysis: To quantify the absolute abundance of each unique TCRbeta CDR3 region, sequences were collapsed and filtered. Usable DNA was measured by amplifying reference genes present in all nucleated cells, and TCRbeta template counts were normalized to that usable DNA to estimate T cell fraction. Repertoire TCRs were annotated as SARS-CoV-2-specific by exact matching of V gene, CDR3 amino acid sequence and J gene to a known reactive TCR set. The reference SARS-CoV-2 TCR set came from MIRA and was filtered for enrichment in COVID-19-positive ImmuneCODE repertoires, removing public or cross-reactive TCRs. Using the MIRA antigens, annotated TCRs were further analysed by specific ORF or by position within an ORF. Breadth was defined as annotated unique rearrangements over total unique productive rearrangements; depth was the summed frequency of those rearrangements. TCR breadth was compared between groups using two-sided Wilcoxon rank-sum tests. Held by TCRdb, this immuneACCESS table contains in-frame sequences only and omits some clones. Under half of the omission traces to an unresolved V gene where checked; the cause of the rest is unknown. Clone size and the V and J calls come from that table; the DNA yielded D and trimming. Counted in this sample were about 350,000 clones; 65% to 90% of them appeared once. Jointly, the top ten make up around 10% of the sample.

The sequence came from a person between 18 and 65 years old who received the Ad26.COV2.S COVID-19 vaccine or a placebo. Here the sequenced sample was peripheral blood, taken in a trial of Ad26.COV2.S vaccine versus placebo.

CDR3 loop: CATPSTGLPYEQYF. The DNA reads as follows: TGTGCCACCCCATCGACAGGACTCCCCTACGAGCAGTACTTC. The chain couples TRBV24-1 to TRBJ2-7; the D segment could be TRBD1, given 6 matching bases. CDR3 length: 14 amino acids, cysteine to phenylalanine. The sequence is cut down to CDR3 DNA, 42 bases in frame from base 1. Per the germline V gene, KGHDR is the CDR1 and SFDVKD is the CDR2. V is shortened by 9 bases, J by 2 bases, and the region joining them spans 16 bases.